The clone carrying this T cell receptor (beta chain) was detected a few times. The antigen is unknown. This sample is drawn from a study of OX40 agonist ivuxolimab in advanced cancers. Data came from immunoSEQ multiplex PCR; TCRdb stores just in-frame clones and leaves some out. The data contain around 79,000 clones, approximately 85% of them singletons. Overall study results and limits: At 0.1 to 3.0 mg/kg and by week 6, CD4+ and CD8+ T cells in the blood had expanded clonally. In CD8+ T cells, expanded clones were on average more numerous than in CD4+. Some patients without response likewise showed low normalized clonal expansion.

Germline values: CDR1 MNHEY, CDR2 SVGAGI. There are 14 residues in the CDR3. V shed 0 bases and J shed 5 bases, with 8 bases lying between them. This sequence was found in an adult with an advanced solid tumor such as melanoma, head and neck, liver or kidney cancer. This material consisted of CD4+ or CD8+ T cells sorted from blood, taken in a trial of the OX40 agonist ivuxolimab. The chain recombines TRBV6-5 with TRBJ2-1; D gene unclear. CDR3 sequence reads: CASSYSIGNNEQFF. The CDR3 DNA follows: TGTGCCAGCAGTTACTCTATAGGGAACAATGAGCAGTTCTTC.